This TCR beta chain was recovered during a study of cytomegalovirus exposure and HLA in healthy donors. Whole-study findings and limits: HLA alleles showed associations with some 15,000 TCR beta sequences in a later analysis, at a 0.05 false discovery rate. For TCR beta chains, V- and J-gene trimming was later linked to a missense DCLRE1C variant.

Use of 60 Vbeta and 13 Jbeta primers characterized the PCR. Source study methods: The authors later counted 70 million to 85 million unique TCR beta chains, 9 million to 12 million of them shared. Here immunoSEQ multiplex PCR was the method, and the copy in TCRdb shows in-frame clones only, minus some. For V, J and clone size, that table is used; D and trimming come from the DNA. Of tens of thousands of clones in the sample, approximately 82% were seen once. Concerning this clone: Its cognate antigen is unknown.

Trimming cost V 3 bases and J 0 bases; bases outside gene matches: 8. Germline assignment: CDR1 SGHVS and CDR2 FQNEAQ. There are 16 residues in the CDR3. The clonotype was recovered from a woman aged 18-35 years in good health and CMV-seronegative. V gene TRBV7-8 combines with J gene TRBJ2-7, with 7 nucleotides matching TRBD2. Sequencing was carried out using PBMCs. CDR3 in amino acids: CASSFEAGPLSYEQYF. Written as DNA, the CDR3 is TGTGCCAGCAGCTTTGAAGCGGGGCCCCTCTCCTACGAGCAGTACTTC.